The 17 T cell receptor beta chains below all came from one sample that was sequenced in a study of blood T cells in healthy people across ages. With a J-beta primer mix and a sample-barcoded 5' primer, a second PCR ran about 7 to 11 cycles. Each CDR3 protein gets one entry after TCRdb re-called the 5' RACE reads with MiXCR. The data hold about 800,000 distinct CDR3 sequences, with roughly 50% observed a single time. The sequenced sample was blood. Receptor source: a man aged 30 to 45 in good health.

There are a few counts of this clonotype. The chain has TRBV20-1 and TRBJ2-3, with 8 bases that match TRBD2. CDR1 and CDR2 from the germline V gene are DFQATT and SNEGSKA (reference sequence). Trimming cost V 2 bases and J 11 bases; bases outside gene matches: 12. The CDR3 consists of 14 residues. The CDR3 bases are TGCAGTGCTAGACCAGCGGGAGAGTTGTGGGGGCAGTATTTT. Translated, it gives CSARPAGELWGQYF.

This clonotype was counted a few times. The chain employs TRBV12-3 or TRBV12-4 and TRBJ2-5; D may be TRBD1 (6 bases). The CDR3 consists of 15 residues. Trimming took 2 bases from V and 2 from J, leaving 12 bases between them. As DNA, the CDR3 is TGTGCCAGCAGTTTACAGGGGATACCTCAAGAGACCCAGTACTTC. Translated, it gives CASSLQGIPQETQYF.

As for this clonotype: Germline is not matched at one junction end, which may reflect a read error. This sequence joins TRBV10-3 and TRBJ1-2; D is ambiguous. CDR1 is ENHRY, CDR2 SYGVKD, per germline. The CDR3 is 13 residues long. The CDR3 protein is CAISAGRMDGCTF. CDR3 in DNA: TGTGCCATCAGTGCGGGCAGAATGGATGGCTGCACCTTC.

The CDR3 region has the DNA TGTGCCAGCAGCTCCAGACAGCACCTTCAGGCTACTGAAGCTTTCTTT. Residues: CASSSRQHLQATEAFF. V is TRBV7-9 and J is TRBJ1-1; D is possibly TRBD1 (5 bases). Germline CDR1 reads SEHNR; CDR2 reads FQNEAQ (reference sequence). The CDR3 length is 16 residues. The V gene lost 4 bases and the J gene lost 5 bases, with 20 bases spanning the gap.

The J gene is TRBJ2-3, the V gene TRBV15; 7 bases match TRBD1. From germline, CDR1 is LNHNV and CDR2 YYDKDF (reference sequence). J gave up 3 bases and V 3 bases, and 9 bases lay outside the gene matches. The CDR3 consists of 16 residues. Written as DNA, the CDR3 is TGTGCCACCAGCAGGGGAGACAGGGTTCCAACAGATACGCAGTATTTT. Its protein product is CATSRGDRVPTDTQYF.

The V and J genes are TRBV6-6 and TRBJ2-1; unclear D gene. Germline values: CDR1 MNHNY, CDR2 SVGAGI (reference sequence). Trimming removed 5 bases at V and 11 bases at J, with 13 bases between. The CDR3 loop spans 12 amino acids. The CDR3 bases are TGTGCCAGCAGTCCCGTCCGAAGCCAGCAGTTCTTC. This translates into CASSPVRSQQFF.

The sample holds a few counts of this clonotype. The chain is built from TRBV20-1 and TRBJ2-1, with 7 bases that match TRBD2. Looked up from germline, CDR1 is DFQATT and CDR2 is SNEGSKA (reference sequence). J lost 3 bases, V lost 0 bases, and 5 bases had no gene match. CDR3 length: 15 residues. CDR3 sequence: CSARDTRGGYNEQFF. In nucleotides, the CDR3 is TGCAGTGCTAGAGATACGCGCGGGGGCTACAATGAGCAGTTCTTC.

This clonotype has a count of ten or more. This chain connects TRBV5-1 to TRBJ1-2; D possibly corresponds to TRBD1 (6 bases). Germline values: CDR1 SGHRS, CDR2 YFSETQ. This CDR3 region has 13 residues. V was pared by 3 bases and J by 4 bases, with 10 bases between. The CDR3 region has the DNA TGCGCCAGCAGCTGGGACAAGGCCTATGGCTACACCTTC. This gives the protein CASSWDKAYGYTF.

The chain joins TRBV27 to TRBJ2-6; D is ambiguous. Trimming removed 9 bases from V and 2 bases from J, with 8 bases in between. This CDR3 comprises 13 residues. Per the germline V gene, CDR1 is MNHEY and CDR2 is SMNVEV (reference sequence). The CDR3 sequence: CASTDAGANVLTF. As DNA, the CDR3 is TGTGCCAGTACAGACGCTGGGGCCAACGTCCTGACTTTC. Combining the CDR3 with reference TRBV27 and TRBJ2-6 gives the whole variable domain EAQVTQNPRYLITVTGKKLTVTCSQNMNHEYMSWYRQDPGLGLRQIYYSMNVEVTDKGDVPEGYKVSRKEKRNFPLILESPSPNQTSLYFCASTDAGANVLTFGAGSRLTVL.

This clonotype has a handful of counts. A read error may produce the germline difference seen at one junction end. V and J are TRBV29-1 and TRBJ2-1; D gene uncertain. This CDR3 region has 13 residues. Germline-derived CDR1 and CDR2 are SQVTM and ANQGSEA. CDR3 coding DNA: TGCAGCGTTGCTTATCGCTCCGACAATGAGCAGTTCTTC. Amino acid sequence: CSVAYRSDNEQFF.

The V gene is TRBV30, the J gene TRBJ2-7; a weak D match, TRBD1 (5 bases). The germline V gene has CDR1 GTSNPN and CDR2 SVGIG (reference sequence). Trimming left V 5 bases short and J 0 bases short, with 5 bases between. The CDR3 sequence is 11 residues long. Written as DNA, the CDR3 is TGTGCCTGGGGGGCCTCCTACGAGCAGTACTTC. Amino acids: CAWGASYEQYF.

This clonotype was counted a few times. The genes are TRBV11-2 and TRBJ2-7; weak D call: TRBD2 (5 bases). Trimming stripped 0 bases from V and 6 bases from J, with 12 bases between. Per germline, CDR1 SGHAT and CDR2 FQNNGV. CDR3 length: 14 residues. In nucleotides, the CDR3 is TGTGCCAGCAGCTTAGATCGTCTAGCTTCCGAGCAGTACTTC. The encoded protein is CASSLDRLASEQYF.

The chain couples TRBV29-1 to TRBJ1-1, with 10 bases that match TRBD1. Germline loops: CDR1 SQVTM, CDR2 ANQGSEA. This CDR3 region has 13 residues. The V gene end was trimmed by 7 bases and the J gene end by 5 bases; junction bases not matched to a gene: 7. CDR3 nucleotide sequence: TGCAGCGGGCGACAGGGGGCAGGGACTGAAGCTTTCTTT. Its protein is CSGRQGAGTEAFF.

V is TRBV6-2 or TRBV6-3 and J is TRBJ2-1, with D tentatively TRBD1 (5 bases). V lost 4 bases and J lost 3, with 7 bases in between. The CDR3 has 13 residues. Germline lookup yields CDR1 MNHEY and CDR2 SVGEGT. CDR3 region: CASSWTFYNEQFF. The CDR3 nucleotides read TGTGCCAGCAGTTGGACATTCTACAATGAGCAGTTCTTC.

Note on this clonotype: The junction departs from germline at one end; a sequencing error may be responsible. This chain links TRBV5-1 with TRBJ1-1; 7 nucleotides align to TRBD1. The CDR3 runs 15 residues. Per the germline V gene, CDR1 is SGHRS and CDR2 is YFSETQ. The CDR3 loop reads CASSFSGRGLTEAFF. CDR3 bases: TGCGCCAGCAGCTTCTCGGGGAGGGGGCTCACTGAGGCTTTCTTT.

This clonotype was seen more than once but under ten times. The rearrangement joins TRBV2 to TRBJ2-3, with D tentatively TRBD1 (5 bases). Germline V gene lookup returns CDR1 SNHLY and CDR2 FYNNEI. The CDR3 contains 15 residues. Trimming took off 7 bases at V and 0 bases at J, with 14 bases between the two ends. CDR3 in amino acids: CASTTRTTSTDTQYF. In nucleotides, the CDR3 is TGTGCCAGCACGACCCGGACAACCAGCACAGATACGCAGTATTTT.

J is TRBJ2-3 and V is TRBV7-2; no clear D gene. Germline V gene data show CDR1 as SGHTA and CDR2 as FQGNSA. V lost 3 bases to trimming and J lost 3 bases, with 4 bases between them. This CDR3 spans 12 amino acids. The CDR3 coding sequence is TGTGCCAGCAGCTTTGAAACAGATACGCAGTATTTT. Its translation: CASSFETDTQYF.